The rows below give T cell receptor beta chains drawn from one sample of a study of blood T cell repertoires in COVID-19. Assay: immunoSEQ multiplex PCR; the TCRdb copy retains only in-frame clones and omits some. The sample shows tens of thousands of clones, 75% to 90% of them seen only once. Sequencing was done on a sample of peripheral blood. Receptor source: a man aged 55 to 70 with acute or convalescent COVID-19. CDR3s include the opening cysteine and the closing phenylalanine or tryptophan. A D gene is named only where the DNA matches it firmly. Some rows have no size entry. The others give once, few or many, or a class for an expanded clone.

j_call d_call clone_size v_call cdr3_nt cdr3_aa
TRBJ1-1 NA NA TRBV2 TGTGCCAGCAGTGACACAGAGAAGAACACTGAAGCTTTCTTT CASSDTEKNTEAFF
TRBJ2-5 TRBD2 few TRBV4-2 TGTGCCAGCAGCCAATCGACTAGCGAGAGCGGAGAGACCCAGTACTTC CASSQSTSESGETQYF
TRBJ2-7 TRBD1 NA TRBV5-1 TGCGCCAGCAGCTTGGAGAGGACAGGGGCGGTCTACGAGCAGTACTTC CASSLERTGAVYEQYF
TRBJ2-4 NA NA TRBV6-1 TGTGCCAGCAGTGACCGGGTAGCCAAAAACATTCAGTACTTC CASSDRVAKNIQYF
TRBJ1-4 NA NA TRBV11-2 TGTGCCAGCAGTCAACAGGCCTCAACTAATGAAAAACTGTTTTTT CASSQQASTNEKLFF
TRBJ2-1 TRBD1 NA TRBV5-1 TGCGCCAGCAGCTCTGGGACAGGGGGAAACTACAATGAGCAGTTCTTC CASSSGTGGNYNEQFF
TRBJ2-5 TRBD2 once TRBV4-2 TGTGCCAGCAGCCAAGGGCGGGAGCAAAGCCCCCAGTACTTC CASSQGREQSPQYF
TRBJ2-7 TRBD1 few TRBV5-1 TGCGCCAGTGCCGGGACAGGGATCGAGCAGTACTTC CASAGTGIEQYF
TRBJ1-6 TRBD1 NA TRBV27 TGTGCCAGCAGAAGAACAGGGGGAATTAATTCACCCCTCCACTTT CASRRTGGINSPLHF
TRBJ2-1 NA NA TRBV9 TGTGCCAGCAGCGTAGAAGGCGGTTACTACAATGAGCAGTTCTTC CASSVEGGYYNEQFF
TRBJ1-2 NA NA TRBV9 TGTGCCAGCAGCGTAGTAGAAGTCACTGACTATGGCTACACCTTC CASSVVEVTDYGYTF
TRBJ2-5 TRBD1 NA TRBV28 TGTGCCAGCAGTTTATTGGGACAGCAAGAGACCCAGTACTTC CASSLLGQQETQYF